The clone carrying this T cell receptor beta chain was seen just once. No antigen is known for it. Sequencing used immunoSEQ multiplex PCR; TCRdb keeps in-frame clones, though not all of them. The sample yields 15,000 to 20,000 clones, approximately 80% seen once. From the graft tissue, intraepithelial and lamina propria lymphocytes were released through processing. The data stem from a study of graft-versus-host responses after intestinal transplantation. In the study overall: Each patient got anti-thymocyte globulin induction, then tacrolimus and steroids for two to four years. Study-wide results and limits: Detection of GvH clones occurred in recipient marrow, and some had their first appearance in ileum or blood. Levels of circulating GvH clones at their peak were associated with early post-transplant HvG declines.

The clonotype comes from a human patient who received an intestinal transplant, so some T cells may come from the graft donor. The source was ileum tissue, collected about 86 weeks after intestinal transplantation.

CDR3 in amino acids: CAAGNGGTGELFF. The CDR3 DNA reads TGCGCAGCGGGAAATGGGGGCACCGGGGAGCTGTTTTTT. This chain connects TRBV10-2 to TRBJ2-2, with 7 bases matching TRBD2. This CDR3 region has 13 residues. Looked up from germline, CDR1 is WSHSY and CDR2 is SAAADI.